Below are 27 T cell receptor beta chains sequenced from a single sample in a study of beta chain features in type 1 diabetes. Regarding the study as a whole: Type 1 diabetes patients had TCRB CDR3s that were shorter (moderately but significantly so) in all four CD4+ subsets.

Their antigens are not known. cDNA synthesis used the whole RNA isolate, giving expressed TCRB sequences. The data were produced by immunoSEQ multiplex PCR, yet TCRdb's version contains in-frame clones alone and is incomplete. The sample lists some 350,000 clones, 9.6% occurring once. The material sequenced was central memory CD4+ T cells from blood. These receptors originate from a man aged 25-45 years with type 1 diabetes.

DNA of the CDR3: TGTGCCAGCACCTGGACCGCTGAAAAACTGTTTTTT. It yields the protein CASTWTAEKLFF. V usage is TRBV6-1 and J usage is TRBJ1-4; D remains ambiguous. The CDR3 has 12 residues. The V end lost 7 bases, the J end lost 7 bases, and 10 bases lay between the germline ends. Germline loops: CDR1 MNHNS, CDR2 SASEGT.

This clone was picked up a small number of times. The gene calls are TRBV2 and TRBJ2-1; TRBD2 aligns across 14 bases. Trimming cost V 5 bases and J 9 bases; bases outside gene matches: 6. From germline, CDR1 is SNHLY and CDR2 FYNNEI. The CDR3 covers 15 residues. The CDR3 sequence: CASSRLAGGFGEQFF. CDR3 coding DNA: TGTGCCAGCAGTAGACTAGCGGGAGGGTTCGGTGAGCAGTTCTTC.

CDR3 DNA sequence: TGCGCCAGCAAATGGCGGGATACTAACTATGGCTACACCTTC. It yields the protein CASKWRDTNYGYTF. The chain combines TRBV5-1 with TRBJ1-2; D remains unclear. The CDR3 covers 14 residues. Per germline, CDR1 SGHRS and CDR2 YFSETQ. With 6 bases removed from V and 0 bases from J, the gap between germline ends came to 12 bases.

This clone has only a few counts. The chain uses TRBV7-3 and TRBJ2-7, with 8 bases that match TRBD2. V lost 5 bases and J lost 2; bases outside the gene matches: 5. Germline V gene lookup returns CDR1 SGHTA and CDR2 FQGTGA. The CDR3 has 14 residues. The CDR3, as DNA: TGTGCCAGCAGCCTTCTAGCGGGTACCTACGAGCAGTACTTC. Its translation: CASSLLAGTYEQYF.

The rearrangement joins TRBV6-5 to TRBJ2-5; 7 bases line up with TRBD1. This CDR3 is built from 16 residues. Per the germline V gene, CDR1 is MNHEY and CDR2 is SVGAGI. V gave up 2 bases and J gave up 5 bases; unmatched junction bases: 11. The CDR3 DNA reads TGTGCCAGCAGTTACGGGACAGAAGGGCACAGTGAGACCCAGTACTTC. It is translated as CASSYGTEGHSETQYF.

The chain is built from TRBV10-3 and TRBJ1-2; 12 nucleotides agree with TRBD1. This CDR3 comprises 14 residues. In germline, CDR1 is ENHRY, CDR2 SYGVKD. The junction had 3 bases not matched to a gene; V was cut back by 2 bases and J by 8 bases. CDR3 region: CAISEGDRGHGYTF. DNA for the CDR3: TGTGCCATCAGTGAGGGGGACAGGGGGCACGGCTACACCTTC.

This chain's CDR3 is CASSSGQSSDTQYF. In DNA form, the CDR3 reads TGTGCCAGCAGTAGTGGGCAGAGCTCAGATACGCAGTATTTT. The V and J genes are TRBV6-5 and TRBJ2-3; D unresolved. The CDR3 runs 14 residues. In germline, CDR1 is MNHEY, CDR2 SVGAGI. V was pared by 5 bases and J by 4 bases, with 13 bases between.

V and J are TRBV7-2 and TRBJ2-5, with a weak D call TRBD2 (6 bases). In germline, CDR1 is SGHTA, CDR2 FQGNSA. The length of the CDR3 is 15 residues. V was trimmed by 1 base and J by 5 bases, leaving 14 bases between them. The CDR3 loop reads CASSLVGGAIETQYF. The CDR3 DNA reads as TGTGCCAGCAGCTTAGTGGGCGGGGCAATCGAGACCCAGTACTTC.

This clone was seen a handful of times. The CDR3: CASRNQGAGKLFF. The CDR3 DNA follows: TGTGCCAGCAGAAACCAGGGGGCTGGGAAACTGTTTTTT. V is TRBV6-6 and J is TRBJ1-4; 8 positions agree with TRBD1. Germline V gene data show CDR1 as MNHNY and CDR2 as SVGAGI (reference sequence). After removal of 6 bases from V and 11 bases from J, the junction contained 8 bases not matched to a gene. The CDR3 extends over 13 amino acids.

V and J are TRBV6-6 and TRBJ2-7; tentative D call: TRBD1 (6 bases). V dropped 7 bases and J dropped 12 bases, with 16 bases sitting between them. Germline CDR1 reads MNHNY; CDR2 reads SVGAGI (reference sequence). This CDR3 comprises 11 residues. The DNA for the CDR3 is TGTGCCAGCACTCAGGGGACGTTGGGGTACTTC. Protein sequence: CASTQGTLGYF.

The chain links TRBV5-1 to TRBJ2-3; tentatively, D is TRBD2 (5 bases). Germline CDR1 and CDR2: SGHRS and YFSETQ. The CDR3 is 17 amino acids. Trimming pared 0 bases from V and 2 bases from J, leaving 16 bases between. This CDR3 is CASSLGILRENTDTQYF. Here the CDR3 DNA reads TGCGCCAGCAGCTTGGGAATTTTGAGGGAGAACACAGATACGCAGTATTTT.

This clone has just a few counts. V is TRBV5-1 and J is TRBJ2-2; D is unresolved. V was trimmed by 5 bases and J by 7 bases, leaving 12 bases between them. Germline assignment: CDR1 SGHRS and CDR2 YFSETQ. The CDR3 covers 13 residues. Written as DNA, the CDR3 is TGCGCCAGCAGTGAGAATTATGGCGGGGAGCTGTTTTTT. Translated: CASSENYGGELFF.

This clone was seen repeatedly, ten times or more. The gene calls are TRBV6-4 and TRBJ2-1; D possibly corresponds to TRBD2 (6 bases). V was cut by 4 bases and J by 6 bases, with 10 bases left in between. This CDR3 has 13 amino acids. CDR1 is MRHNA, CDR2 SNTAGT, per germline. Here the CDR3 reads CASSAGLSNEQFF. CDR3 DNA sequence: TGTGCCAGCAGTGCGGGACTTTCCAATGAGCAGTTCTTC.

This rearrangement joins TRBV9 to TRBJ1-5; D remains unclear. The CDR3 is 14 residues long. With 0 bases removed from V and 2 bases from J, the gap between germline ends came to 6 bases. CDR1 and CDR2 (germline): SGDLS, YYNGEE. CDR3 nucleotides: TGTGCCAGCAGCGTAGGTATGGGCAATCAGCCCCAGCATTTT. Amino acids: CASSVGMGNQPQHF.

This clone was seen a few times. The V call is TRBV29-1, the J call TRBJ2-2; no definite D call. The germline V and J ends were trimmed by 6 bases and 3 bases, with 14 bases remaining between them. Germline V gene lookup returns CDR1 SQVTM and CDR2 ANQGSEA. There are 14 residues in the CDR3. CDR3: CSVLISSYTGELFF. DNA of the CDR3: TGCAGCGTCCTCATCTCATCCTACACCGGGGAGCTGTTTTTT.

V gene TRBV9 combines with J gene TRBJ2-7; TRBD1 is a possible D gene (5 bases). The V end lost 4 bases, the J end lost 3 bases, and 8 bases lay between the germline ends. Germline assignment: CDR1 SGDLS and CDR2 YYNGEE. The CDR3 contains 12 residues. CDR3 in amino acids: CASSQTGYEQYF. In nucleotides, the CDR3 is TGTGCCAGCAGCCAAACAGGCTACGAGCAGTACTTC.

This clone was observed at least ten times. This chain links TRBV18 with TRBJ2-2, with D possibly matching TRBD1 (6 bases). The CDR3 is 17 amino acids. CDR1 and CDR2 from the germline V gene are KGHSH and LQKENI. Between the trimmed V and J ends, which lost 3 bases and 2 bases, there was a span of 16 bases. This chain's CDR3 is CASSPPDSEGNTGELFF. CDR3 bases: TGTGCCAGCTCACCCCCGGACAGCGAGGGTAACACCGGGGAGCTGTTTTTT.

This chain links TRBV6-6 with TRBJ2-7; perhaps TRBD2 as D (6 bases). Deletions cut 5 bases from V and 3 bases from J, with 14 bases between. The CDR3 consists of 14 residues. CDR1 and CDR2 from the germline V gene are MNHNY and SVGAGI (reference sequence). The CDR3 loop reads CASSRTAGGYEQYF. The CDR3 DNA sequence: TGTGCCAGCAGTCGGACGGCCGGGGGCTACGAGCAGTACTTC.

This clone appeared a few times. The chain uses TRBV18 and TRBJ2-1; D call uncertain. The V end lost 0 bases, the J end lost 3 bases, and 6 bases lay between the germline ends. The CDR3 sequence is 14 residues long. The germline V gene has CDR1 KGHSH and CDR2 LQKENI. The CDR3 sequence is CASSPPSNYNEQFF. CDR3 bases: TGTGCCAGCTCACCACCTAGCAACTACAATGAGCAGTTCTTC.

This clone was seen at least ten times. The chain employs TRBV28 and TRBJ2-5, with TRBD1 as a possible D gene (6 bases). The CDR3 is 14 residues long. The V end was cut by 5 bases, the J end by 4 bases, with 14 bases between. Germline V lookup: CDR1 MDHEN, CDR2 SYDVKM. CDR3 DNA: TGTGCCAGCAGTGTAACAGGGAACCGAGAGACCCAGTACTTC. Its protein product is CASSVTGNRETQYF.

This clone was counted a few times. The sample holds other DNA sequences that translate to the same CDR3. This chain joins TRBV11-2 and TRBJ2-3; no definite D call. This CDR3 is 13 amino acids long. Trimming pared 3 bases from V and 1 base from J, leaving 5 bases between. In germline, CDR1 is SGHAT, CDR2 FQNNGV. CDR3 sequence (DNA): TGTGCCAGCAGCTTGCGCGGCACAGATACGCAGTATTTT. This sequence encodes CASSLRGTDTQYF.

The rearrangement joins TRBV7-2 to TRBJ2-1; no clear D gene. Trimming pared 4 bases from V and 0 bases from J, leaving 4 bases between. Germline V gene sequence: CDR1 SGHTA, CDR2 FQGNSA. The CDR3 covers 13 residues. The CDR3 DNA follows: TGTGCCAGCAGCTATGACTCCTACAATGAGCAGTTCTTC. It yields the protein CASSYDSYNEQFF.

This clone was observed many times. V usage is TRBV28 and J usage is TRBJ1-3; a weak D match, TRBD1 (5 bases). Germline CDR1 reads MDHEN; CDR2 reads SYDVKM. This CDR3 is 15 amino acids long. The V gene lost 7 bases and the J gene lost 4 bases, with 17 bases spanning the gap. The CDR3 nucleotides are TGTGCCAGCATCCTCTCCCCTGGGACCGGAAACACCATATATTTT. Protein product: CASILSPGTGNTIYF.

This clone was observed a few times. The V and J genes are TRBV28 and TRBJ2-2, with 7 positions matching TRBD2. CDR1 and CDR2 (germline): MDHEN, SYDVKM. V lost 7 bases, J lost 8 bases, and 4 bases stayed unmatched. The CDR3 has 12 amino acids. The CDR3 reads CASIGRTGELFF. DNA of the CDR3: TGTGCCAGCATCGGGAGGACGGGGGAGCTGTTTTTT.

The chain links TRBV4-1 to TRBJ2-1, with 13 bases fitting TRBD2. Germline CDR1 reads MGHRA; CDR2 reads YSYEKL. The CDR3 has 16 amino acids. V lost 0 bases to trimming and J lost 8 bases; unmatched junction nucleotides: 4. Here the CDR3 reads CASSQDETSGRYEQFF. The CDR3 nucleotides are TGCGCCAGCAGCCAAGATGAGACTAGCGGGAGGTATGAGCAGTTCTTC.

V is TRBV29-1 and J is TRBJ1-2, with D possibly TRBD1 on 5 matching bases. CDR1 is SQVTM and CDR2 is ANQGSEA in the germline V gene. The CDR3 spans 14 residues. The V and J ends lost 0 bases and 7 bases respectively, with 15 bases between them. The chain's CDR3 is CSVEESRGSGGYTF. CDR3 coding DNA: TGCAGCGTTGAAGAGTCGAGGGGATCGGGTGGCTACACCTTC.

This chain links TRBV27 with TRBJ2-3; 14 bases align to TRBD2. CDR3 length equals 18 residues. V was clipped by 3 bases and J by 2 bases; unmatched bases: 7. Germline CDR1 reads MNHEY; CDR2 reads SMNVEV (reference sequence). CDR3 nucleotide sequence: TGTGCCAGCAGTTTCCCCGGGACTAGCGGGAGCCCCACAGATACGCAGTATTTT. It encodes CASSFPGTSGSPTDTQYF.